The text below deals with one TCR beta chain. Some clones are missing from TCRdb's copy, which holds only in-frame ones; the method was immunoSEQ multiplex PCR. The table lists over 250,000 clones, around 86% of them singletons. This sample is part of a study of blood T cell repertoires in COVID-19. CDR3 length: 13 amino acids. The junction had 9 bases not matched to a gene; V was cut back by 11 bases and J by 5 bases. The germline V gene has CDR1 ENHRY and CDR2 SYGVKD. Sample: peripheral blood. This chain connects TRBV10-3 to TRBJ2-1; the match to TRBD1 covers 7 bases. This clonotype originated in a man aged 35-49 years who had recovered from COVID-19. The CDR3 DNA sequence: TGTGCCGGAGCCGGGACAGCCAACAATGAGCAGTTCTTC. It translates to CAGAGTANNEQFF.